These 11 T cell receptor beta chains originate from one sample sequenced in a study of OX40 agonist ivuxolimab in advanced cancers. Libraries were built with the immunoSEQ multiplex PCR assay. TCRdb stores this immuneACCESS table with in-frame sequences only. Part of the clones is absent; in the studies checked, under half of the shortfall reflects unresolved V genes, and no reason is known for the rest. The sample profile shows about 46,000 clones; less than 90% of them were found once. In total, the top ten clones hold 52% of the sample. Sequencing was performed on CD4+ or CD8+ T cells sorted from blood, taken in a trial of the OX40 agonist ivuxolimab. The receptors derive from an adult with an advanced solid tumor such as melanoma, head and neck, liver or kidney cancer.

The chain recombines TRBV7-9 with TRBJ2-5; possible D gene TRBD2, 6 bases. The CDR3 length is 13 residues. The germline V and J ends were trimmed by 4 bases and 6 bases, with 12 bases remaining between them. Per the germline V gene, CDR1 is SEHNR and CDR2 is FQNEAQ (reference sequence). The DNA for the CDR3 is TGTGCCAGCAGCTCCTCCAGCGGGCAGACCCAGTACTTC. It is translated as CASSSSSGQTQYF. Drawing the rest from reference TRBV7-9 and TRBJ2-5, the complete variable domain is DTGVSQNPRHKITKRGQNVTFRCDPISEHNRLYWYRQTLGQGPEFLTYFQNEAQLEKSRLLSDRFSAERPKGSFSTLEIQRTEQGDSAMYLCASSSSSGQTQYFGPGTRLLVL.

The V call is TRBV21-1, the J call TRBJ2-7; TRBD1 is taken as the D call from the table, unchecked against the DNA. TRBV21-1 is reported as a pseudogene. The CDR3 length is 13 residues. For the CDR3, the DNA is TGTGCCAGAAACGGGACAGAGAACTACGAGCAGTACTTC. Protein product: CARNGTENYEQYF.

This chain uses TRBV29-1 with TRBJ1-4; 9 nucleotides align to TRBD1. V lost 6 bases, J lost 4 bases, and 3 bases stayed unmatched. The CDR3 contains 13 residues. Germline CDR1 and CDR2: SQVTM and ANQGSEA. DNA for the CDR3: TGCAGCGTCCCGGGACAGGGTAATGAAAAACTGTTTTTT. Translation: CSVPGQGNEKLFF.

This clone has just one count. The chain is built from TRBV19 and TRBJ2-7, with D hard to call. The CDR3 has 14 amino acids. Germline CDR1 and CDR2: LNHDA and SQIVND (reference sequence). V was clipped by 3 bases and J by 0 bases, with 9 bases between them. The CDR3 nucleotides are TGTGCCAGTAGTATGCAGCAGAGCTCCTACGAGCAGTACTTC. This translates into CASSMQQSSYEQYF. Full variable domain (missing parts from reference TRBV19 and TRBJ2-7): DGGITQSPKYLFRKEGQNVTLSCEQNLNHDAMYWYRQDPGQGLRLIYYSQIVNDFQKGDIAEGYSVSREKKESFPLTVTSAQKNPTAFYLCASSMQQSSYEQYFGPGTRLTVT.

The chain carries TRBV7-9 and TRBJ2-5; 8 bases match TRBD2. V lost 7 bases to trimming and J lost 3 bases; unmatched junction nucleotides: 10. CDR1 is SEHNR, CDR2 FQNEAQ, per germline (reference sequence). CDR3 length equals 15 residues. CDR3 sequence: CASKKPRGVEETQYF. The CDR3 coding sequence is TGTGCCAGCAAAAAGCCGCGGGGGGTGGAAGAGACCCAGTACTTC.

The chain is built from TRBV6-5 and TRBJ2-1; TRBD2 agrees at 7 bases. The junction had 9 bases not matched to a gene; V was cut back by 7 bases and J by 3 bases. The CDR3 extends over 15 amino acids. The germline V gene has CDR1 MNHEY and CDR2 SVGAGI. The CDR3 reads CASTYTSSGYNEQFF. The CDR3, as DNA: TGTGCCAGCACCTACACTTCTAGCGGCTACAATGAGCAGTTCTTC.

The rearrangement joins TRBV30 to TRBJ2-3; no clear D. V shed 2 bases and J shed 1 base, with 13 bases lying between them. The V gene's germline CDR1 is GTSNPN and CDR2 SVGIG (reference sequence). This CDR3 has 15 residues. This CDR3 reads CAWSPPGLRTDTQYF. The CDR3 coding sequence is TGTGCCTGGAGTCCCCCCGGGCTCCGCACAGATACGCAGTATTTT.

The CDR3 DNA follows: TGTGCCAGTACACAGGGGTTCTATCAGCCCCAGCATTTT. This sequence encodes CASTQGFYQPQHF. V and J are TRBV19 and TRBJ1-5; the match to TRBD1 covers 7 bases. The CDR3 runs 13 residues. V lost 7 bases to trimming and J lost 5 bases; unmatched junction nucleotides: 5. Germline CDR1 reads LNHDA; CDR2 reads SQIVND (reference sequence).

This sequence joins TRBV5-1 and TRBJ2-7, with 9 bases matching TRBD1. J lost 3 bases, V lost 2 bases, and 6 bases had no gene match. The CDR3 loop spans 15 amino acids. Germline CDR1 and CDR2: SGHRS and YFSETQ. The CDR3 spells CASSFGPTGGYEQYF. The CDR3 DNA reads TGCGCCAGCAGCTTTGGCCCGACAGGGGGCTACGAGCAGTACTTC.

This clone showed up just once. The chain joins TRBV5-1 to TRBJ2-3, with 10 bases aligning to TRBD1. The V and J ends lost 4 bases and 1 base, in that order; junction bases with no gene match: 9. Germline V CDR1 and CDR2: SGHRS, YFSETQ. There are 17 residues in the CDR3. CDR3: CASSPRQGALGTDTQYF. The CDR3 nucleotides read TGCGCCAGCAGCCCCAGACAGGGGGCGCTGGGCACAGATACGCAGTATTTT.

The CDR3, as DNA: TGTGCCAGCAGTCCAATACAGGATACCCCTTTTAGCAATCAGCCCCAGCATTTT. Protein sequence: CASSPIQDTPFSNQPQHF. The chain links TRBV27 to TRBJ1-5; tentatively, D is TRBD1 (5 bases). From germline, CDR1 is MNHEY and CDR2 SMNVEV (reference sequence). Between the trimmed V and J ends, which lost 5 bases and 0 bases, there was a span of 20 bases. CDR3 length: 18 residues.